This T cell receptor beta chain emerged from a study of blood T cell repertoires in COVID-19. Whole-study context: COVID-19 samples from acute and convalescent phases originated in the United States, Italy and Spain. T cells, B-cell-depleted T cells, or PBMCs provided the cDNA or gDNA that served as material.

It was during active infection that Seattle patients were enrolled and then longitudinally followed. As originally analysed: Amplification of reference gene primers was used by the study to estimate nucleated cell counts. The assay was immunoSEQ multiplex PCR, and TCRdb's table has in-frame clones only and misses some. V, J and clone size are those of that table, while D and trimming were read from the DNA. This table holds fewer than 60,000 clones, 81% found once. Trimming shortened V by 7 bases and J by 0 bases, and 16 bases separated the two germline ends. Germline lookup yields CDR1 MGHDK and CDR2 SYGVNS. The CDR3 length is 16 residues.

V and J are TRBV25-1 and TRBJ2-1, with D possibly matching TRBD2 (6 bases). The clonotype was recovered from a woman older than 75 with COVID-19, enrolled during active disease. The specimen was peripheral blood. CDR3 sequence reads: CASTLPWGDSYNEQFF. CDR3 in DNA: TGTGCCAGCACCCTACCGTGGGGGGACTCCTACAATGAGCAGTTCTTC.